This T cell receptor beta chain was identified during a study of blood T cell repertoires in COVID-19. The overall study: There were acute and convalescent COVID-19 samples, and they came from the United States, Italy and Spain. In each case, the material was cDNA or gDNA derived from T cells, B-cell-depleted T cells, or PBMCs.

Trimming removed 4 bases from V and 5 bases from J, with 17 bases in between. Per the germline V gene, CDR1 is SQVTM and CDR2 is ANQGSEA. This CDR3 region has 14 residues. Under the authors' procedure: Estimation of nucleated cell counts relied on the amplification of reference gene primers. Here immunoSEQ multiplex PCR was the method, and the copy in TCRdb shows in-frame clones only, minus some. V, J and clone size are taken as reported in that table, and D and trimming were inferred from the DNA itself. Seen here are 120,000 or so clones, approximately 68% observed once, and the top ten hold roughly 2.2%.

The sequence came from a woman in her 70s with acute or convalescent COVID-19. The specimen was peripheral blood. J is TRBJ1-1 and V is TRBV29-1, with a tentative D call TRBD1 (5 bases). CDR3: CSVVGGTGRTEAFF. The CDR3 coding sequence is TGCAGCGTTGTTGGTGGGACGGGGAGGACTGAAGCTTTCTTT.